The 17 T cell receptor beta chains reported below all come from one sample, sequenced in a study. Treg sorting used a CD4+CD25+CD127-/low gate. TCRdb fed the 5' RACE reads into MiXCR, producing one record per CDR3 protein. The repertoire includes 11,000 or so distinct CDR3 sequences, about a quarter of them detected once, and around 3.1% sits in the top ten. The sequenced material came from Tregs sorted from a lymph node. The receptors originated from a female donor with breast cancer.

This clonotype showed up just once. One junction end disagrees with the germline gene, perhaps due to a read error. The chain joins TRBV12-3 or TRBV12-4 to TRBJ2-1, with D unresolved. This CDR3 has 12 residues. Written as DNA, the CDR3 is TGTACCAGCAGTTTAGCCGGCAATGAGCAGTCCTTC. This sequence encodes CTSSLAGNEQSF.

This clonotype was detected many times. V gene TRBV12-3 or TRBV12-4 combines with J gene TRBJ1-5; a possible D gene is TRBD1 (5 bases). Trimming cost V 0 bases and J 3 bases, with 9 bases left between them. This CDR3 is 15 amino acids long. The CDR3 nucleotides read TGTGCCAGCAGTTTAGCATCAGGGTTCAATCAGCCCCAGCATTTT. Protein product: CASSLASGFNQPQHF.

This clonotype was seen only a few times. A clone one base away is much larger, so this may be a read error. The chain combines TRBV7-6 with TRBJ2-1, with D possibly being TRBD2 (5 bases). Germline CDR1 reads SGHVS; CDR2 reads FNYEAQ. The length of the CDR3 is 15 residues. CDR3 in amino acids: CASSFRESSYNEQLF. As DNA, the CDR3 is TGTGCCAGCAGCTTTAGGGAGAGCTCCTACAATGAGCAGCTCTTC. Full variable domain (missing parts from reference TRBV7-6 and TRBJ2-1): GAGVSQSPRYKVTKRGQDVALRCDPISGHVSLYWYRQALGQGPEFLTYFNYEAQQDKSGLPNDRFSAERPEGSISTLTIQRTEQRDSAMYRCASSFRESSYNEQLFGPGTRLTVL.

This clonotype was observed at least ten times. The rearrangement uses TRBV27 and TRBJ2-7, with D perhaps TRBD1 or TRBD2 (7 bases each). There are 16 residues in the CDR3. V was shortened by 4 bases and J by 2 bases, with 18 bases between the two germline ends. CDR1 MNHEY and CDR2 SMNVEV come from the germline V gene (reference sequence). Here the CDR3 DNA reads TGTGCCAGCAGTTACTCAGGGGGGGGGGAGGCCTACGAGCAGTACTTC. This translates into CASSYSGGGEAYEQYF.

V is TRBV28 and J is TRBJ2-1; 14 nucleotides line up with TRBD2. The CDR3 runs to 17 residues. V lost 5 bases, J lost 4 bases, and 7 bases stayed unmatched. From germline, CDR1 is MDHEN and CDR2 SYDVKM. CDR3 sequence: CASSRGTSGRLYNEQFF. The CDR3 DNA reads TGTGCCAGCAGTAGGGGGACTAGCGGGAGATTATACAATGAGCAGTTCTTC. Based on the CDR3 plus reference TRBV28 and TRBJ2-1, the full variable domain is DVKVTQSSRYLVKRTGEKVFLECVQDMDHENMFWYRQDPGLGLRLIYFSYDVKMKEKGDIPEGYSVSREKKERFSLILESASTNQTSMYLCASSRGTSGRLYNEQFFGPGTRLTVL.

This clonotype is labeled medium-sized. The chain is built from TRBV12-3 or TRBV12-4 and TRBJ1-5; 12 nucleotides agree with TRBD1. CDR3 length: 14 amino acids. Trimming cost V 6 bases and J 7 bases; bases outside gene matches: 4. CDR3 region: CASSPGTGGQPQHF. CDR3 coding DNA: TGTGCCAGCAGCCCCGGGACAGGGGGCCAGCCCCAGCATTTT.

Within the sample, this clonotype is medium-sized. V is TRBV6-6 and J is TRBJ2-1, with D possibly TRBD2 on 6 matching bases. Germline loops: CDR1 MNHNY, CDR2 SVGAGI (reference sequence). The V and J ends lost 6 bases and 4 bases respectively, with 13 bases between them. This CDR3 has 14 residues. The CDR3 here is CASSPLTRYNEQFF. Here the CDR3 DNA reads TGTGCCAGCAGCCCCCTGACTAGGTACAATGAGCAGTTCTTC.

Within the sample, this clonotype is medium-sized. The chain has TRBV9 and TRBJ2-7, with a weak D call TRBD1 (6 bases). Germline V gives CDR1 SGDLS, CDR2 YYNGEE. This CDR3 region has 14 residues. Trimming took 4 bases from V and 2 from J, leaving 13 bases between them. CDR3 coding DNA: TGTGCCAGCAGCCCAGGACAGCCCACCTACGAGCAGTACTTC. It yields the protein CASSPGQPTYEQYF.

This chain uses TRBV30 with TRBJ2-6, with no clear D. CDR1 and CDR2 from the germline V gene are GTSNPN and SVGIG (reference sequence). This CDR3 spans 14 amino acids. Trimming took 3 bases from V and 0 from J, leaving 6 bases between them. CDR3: CAWRRYSGANVLTF. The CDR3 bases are TGTGCCTGGAGGAGGTACTCTGGGGCCAACGTCCTGACTTTC.

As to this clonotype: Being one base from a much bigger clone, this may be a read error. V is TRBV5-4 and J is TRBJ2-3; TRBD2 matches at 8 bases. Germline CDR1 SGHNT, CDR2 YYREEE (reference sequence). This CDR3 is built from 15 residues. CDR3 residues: CASSLSLAGTNTQYF. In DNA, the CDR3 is TGTGCCAGCAGCTTGAGTCTAGCGGGCACAAATACGCAGTATTTT.

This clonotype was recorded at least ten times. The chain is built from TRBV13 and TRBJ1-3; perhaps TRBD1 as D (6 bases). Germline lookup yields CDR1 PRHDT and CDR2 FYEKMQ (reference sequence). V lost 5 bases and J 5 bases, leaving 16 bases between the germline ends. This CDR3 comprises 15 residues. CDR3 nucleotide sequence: TGTGCCAGCAGCCCGGGGGGGGGGCGAAGAAACACCATATATTTT. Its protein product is CASSPGGGRRNTIYF.

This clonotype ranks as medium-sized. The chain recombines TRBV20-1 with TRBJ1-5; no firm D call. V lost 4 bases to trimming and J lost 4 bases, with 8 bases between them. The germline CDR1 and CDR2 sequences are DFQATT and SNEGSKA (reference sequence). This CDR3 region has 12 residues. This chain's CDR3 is CSAIGVNQPQHF. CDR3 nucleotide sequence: TGCAGTGCTATAGGAGTAAATCAGCCCCAGCATTTT.

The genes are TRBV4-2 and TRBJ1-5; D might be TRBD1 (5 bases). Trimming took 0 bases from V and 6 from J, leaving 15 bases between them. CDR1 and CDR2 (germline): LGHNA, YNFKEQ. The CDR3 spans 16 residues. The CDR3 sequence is CASSQDTGPGTQPQHF. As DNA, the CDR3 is TGTGCCAGCAGCCAAGATACGGGACCCGGAACTCAGCCCCAGCATTTT.

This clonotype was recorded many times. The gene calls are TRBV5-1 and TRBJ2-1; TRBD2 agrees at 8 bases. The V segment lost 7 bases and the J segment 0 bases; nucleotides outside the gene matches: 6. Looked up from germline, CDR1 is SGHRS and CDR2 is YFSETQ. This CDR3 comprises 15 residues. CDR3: CASVRLAGSYNEQFF. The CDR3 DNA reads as TGCGCCAGCGTCCGCCTAGCGGGCTCCTACAATGAGCAGTTCTTC.

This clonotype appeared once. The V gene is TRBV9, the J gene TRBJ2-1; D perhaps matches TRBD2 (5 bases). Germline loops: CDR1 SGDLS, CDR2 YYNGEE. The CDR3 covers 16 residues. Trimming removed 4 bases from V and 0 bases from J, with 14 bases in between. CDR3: CASSPTHGVSYNEQFF. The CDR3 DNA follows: TGTGCCAGCAGCCCTACGCACGGGGTCTCCTACAATGAGCAGTTCTTC.

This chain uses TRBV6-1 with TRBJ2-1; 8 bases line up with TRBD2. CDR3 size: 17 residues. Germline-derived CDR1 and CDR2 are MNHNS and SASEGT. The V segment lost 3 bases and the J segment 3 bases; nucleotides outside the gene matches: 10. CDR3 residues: CASSEQLAGVCYNEQFF. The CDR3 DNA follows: TGTGCCAGCAGTGAGCAGCTAGCGGGTGTCTGCTACAATGAGCAGTTCTTC.

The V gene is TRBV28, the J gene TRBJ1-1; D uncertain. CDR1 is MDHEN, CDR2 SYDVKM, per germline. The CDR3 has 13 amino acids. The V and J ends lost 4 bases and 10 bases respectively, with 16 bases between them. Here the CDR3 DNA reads TGTGCCAGCAGTTCCCCAACAGAATCGGGAGCTTTCTTT. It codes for CASSSPTESGAFF.